A selection of T cell receptor beta chains follows, all from one sample in a study of cytomegalovirus exposure and HLA in healthy donors. The table came from immunoSEQ multiplex PCR; TCRdb's copy has only in-frame clones and leaves some out. Found here are about 120,000 clones, around 66% of them singletons; the top ten hold about 1.6%. Sequencing input: PBMCs. These receptor sequences come from a man younger than 35 in good health and CMV-seronegative. The CDR3 runs from the conserved cysteine through the conserved F or W. Each record gives: J gene, clone size, V gene, D gene, CDR3 DNA, CDR3 protein. D genes are given only for firm matches. Clone size is stated in some rows and not others, as once, few, many or a class when expanded.

TRBJ1-3,.,TRBV2,.,TGTGCCAGCTCCCGTGACAGCCCCAGTGACTCTGGAAACACCATATATTTT,CASSRDSPSDSGNTIYF
TRBJ1-3,few,TRBV14,.,TGTGCCAGAAGGAGGTGGGATTACATAGCTGGAAACACCATATATTTT,CARRRWDYIAGNTIYF
TRBJ1-4,.,TRBV30,.,TGTGCCTGGAATGGGCGGAGGGGTAATGAAAAACTGTTTTTT,CAWNGRRGNEKLFF
TRBJ1-1,.,TRBV6-1,TRBD1,TGTGCCAGCAGTGAAGGACAGGGGCGGTCGAACACTGAAGCTTTCTTT,CASSEGQGRSNTEAFF
TRBJ2-3,.,TRBV27,.,TGTGCCAGCAGATTGTCCGGAGGTGGAAGCACAGATACGCAGTATTTT,CASRLSGGGSTDTQYF
TRBJ2-1,.,TRBV7-6,.,TGTGCCAGCAGCTTAGCGGCAGCGGATATCGGCCACAACAATGAGCAGTTCTTC,CASSLAAADIGHNNEQFF
TRBJ2-7,.,TRBV4-1,.,TGCGCCAGCAGCCAGGGGGGGGCCGCGAGCTCCTACGAGCAGTACTTC,CASSQGGAASSYEQYF
TRBJ2-1,.,TRBV10-1,.,TGCGCCAGCAGTGAGAGGGGAGGCAATGAGCAGTTCTTC,CASSERGGNEQFF
TRBJ1-1,.,TRBV5-8,.,TGTGCCAGCAGCGGCAGGGATGACACTGAAGCTTTCTTT,CASSGRDDTEAFF
TRBJ2-7,.,TRBV4-1,.,TGCGCCAGCTCTCTGACAGTACTGTACGAGCAGTACTTC,CASSLTVLYEQYF
TRBJ2-7,.,TRBV28,TRBD2,TGTGCCAGCAGTTTAAGGCGGGAGGACTACGAGCAGTACTTC,CASSLRREDYEQYF
TRBJ2-7,.,TRBV6-5,TRBD1,TGTGCCAGCAAAACCCAGACAGGGGGACCCTACGAGCAGTACTTC,CASKTQTGGPYEQYF
TRBJ2-1,.,TRBV15,.,TGTGCCACCACCCGCTCCTACAATGAGCAGTTCTTC,CATTRSYNEQFF
TRBJ2-5,.,TRBV6-1,TRBD1,TGTGCCAGCGGGGGACAGGGGGTAATAGGAGAGACCCAGTACTTC,CASGGQGVIGETQYF
TRBJ2-7,.,TRBV5-6,.,TGTGCCAGCAGCCGGGAGTTGACAGACGAGCAGTACTTC,CASSRELTDEQYF
TRBJ2-7,.,TRBV6-6,TRBD1,TGTGCCAGCACCCCTGTGGGGACAGGGTTTACCTACGAGCAGTACTTC,CASTPVGTGFTYEQYF
TRBJ1-1,few,TRBV5-1,.,TGCGCCAGCAGCTTCCGTTACGGGGGAGACGCTGAAGCTTTCTTT,CASSFRYGGDAEAFF
TRBJ1-2,few,TRBV30,TRBD1,TGTGCCTGCCATTCCGGGACAGGGGCCAACTATGGCTACACCTTC,CACHSGTGANYGYTF
TRBJ2-1,.,TRBV5-1,TRBD2,TGCGCCAGCAGCTTGGGGACTAGGGCAACGCATGAGCAGTTCTTC,CASSLGTRATHEQFF
TRBJ2-7,.,TRBV6-5,.,TGTGCCAGCAGTTTAAAAGGGGGTTACGAGCAGTACTTC,CASSLKGGYEQYF
TRBJ1-2,.,TRBV11-2,.,TGTGCCAGCAGCTTGACAGACGACCTCTATGGCTACACCTTC,CASSLTDDLYGYTF
TRBJ2-7,.,TRBV6-1,TRBD1,TGTGCCAGCAGTCACAGGGGGCCTTCCTACGAGCAGTACTTC,CASSHRGPSYEQYF
TRBJ2-6,.,TRBV30,TRBD1,TGTGCCTGGAGTCGGACAGGAAACTCTGGGGCCAACGTCCTGACTTTC,CAWSRTGNSGANVLTF
TRBJ1-5,.,TRBV21-1,.,TGTGCCAGCAGCAAAGGGACTCCCCCAAAGCGGAATCAGCCCCAGCATTTT,CASSKGTPPKRNQPQHF